One T cell receptor (beta chain) is described in this entry. The CDR3 is 14 residues long. The germline gives CDR1 MNHEY, CDR2 SMNVEV (reference sequence). V gave up 6 bases and J gave up 7 bases; unmatched junction bases: 6. Generated by immunoSEQ multiplex PCR, the TCRdb table keeps only in-frame clones and is missing some. The repertoire holds some 75,000 clones, with about 97% as singletons. This entry belongs to a study of technical replicates of blood from a handful of donors. The sequenced sample consisted of T cells isolated from PBMCs. This sequence joins TRBV27 and TRBJ2-2; TRBD2 matches at 9 bases. The sequence was obtained from a human donor in good health. The CDR3 protein is CASRGLARGGELFF. CDR3 nucleotides: TGTGCCAGCAGGGGACTAGCCCGTGGCGGGGAGCTGTTTTTT.